This TCR beta chain was profiled in a study of beta chain features in type 1 diabetes. Across the study: In age, gender and cell yields, patients were similar to healthy donors. Summed over all samples, the examined sorted cells came to some 99 million. Whole-study findings and limits: The study left unresolved whether HLA type influences TCRB rearrangement. The study found moderately but significantly shorter TCRB CDR3s in all four CD4+ subsets of Type 1 diabetes patients.

Trimming pared 4 bases from V and 1 base from J, leaving 7 bases between. The CDR3 has 12 amino acids. Germline V gene data show CDR1 as SQVTM and CDR2 as ANQGSEA. On this clone itself: Its cognate antigen is unknown.

Sequenced material consisted of expressed TCRB transcripts (all of the isolated RNA was reverse transcribed). The data were produced by immunoSEQ multiplex PCR, yet TCRdb's version contains in-frame clones alone and is incomplete. Here the sample spans approximately 150,000 clones, 63% being singletons. The sequence came from a young man with type 1 diabetes. Sequences were obtained from naive CD4+ T cells from blood. The V gene is TRBV29-1, the J gene TRBJ1-1, with a possible D match to TRBD1 (5 bases). CDR3 sequence: CSVGTRNTEAFF. CDR3 in DNA: TGCAGCGTTGGGACAAGGAACACTGAAGCTTTCTTT.